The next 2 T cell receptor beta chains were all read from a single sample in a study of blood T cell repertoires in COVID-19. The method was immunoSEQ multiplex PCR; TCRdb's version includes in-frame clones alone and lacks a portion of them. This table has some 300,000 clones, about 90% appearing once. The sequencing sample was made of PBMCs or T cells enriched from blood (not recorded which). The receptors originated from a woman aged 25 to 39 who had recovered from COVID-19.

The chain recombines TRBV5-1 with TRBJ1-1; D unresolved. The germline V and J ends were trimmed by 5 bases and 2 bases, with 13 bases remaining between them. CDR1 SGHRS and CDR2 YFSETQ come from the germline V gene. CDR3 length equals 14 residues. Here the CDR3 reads CASRWPRVNTEAFF. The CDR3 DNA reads TGCGCCAGCAGATGGCCGAGGGTAAACACTGAAGCTTTCTTT.

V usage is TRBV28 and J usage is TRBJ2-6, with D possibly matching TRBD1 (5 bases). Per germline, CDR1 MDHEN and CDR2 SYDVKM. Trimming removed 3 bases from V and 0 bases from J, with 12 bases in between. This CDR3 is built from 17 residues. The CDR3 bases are TGTGCCAGCAGTTTTCCAGGGTTTATCTCTGGGGCCAACGTCCTGACTTTC. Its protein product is CASSFPGFISGANVLTF.